This T cell receptor beta chain was profiled in a study of early T cells in non-severe SARS-CoV-2 infection. Study in general: The chains were unpaired, and the sequenced material was bulk RNA from unsorted whole blood.

The CDR3 has 16 amino acids. Germline lookup yields CDR1 KGHSH and CDR2 LQKENI. V was pared by 1 base and J by 3 bases, with 8 bases of the junction left unmatched. Molecules of cDNA were individually given unique molecular identifiers that were attached to them. TCRdb used MiXCR to reprocess the 5' RACE reads, holding one entry per CDR3 protein. The sample has approximately 120,000 distinct CDR3 sequences; approximately 15% are singletons. The gene calls are TRBV18 and TRBJ1-1; 7 nucleotides line up with TRBD1. Sequenced material: whole blood. The source of this sequence is an adult who was a healthcare worker with PCR-confirmed SARS-CoV-2 infection or an uninfected control (not recorded which). The CDR3 DNA reads TGTGCCAGCTCACCACGCACAGGGGTGGAGGACACTGAAGCTTTCTTT. Its protein is CASSPRTGVEDTEAFF.